Each of the 8 T cell receptor beta chains below was sequenced from the same sample in a study of technical replicates of blood from a handful of donors. Measured with immunoSEQ multiplex PCR; TCRdb has only the in-frame clones, and not every one. The sample includes nearly 80,000 clones, around 90% seen only once; the top ten take approximately 0.4%. Sequencing used T cells isolated from PBMCs. Every receptor here comes from a human donor in good health.

The gene calls are TRBV15 and TRBJ2-5, with TRBD2 identical over 8 bases. V was clipped by 0 bases and J by 4 bases; unmatched bases: 7. The CDR3 loop spans 16 amino acids. CDR1 and CDR2 from the germline V gene are LNHNV and YYDKDF (reference sequence). The CDR3, as DNA: TGTGCCACCAGCAGAGATTTCCGGGCGGGGGGAGAGACCCAGTACTTC. It encodes CATSRDFRAGGETQYF.

This chain joins TRBV9 and TRBJ2-7, with TRBD2 matching over 8 bases. CDR3 size: 14 residues. Germline V gene sequence: CDR1 SGDLS, CDR2 YYNGEE. Germline trimming cut 4 bases from V and 6 bases from J; bases unmatched to any gene: 9. The CDR3 DNA reads as TGTGCCAGCAGCTTTCGAAGCGGGAGTAGCGAGCAGTACTTC. This gives the protein CASSFRSGSSEQYF.

This rearrangement joins TRBV30 to TRBJ2-7; D is undetermined. Germline-derived CDR1 and CDR2 are GTSNPN and SVGIG (reference sequence). This CDR3 region has 13 residues. V was shortened by 5 bases and J by 2 bases, with 13 bases between the two germline ends. CDR3 coding DNA: TGTGCCTGGGATGACTGGCGAACCTACGAGCAGTACTTC. Encoded protein: CAWDDWRTYEQYF.

J is TRBJ1-2 and V is TRBV7-9; 8 bases match TRBD1. V dropped 10 bases and J dropped 3; count of bases not matched to a gene: 10. In germline, CDR1 is SEHNR, CDR2 FQNEAQ (reference sequence). The CDR3 is 14 amino acids. The CDR3 bases are TGTGCCATCTTAAGGACAGGGAAGGACTATGGCTACACCTTC. The encoded protein is CAILRTGKDYGYTF.

This chain connects TRBV27 to TRBJ1-2; 7 bases match TRBD1. CDR1 and CDR2 from the germline V gene are MNHEY and SMNVEV (reference sequence). CDR3 length equals 15 residues. With V trimmed by 6 bases and J by 8 bases, 15 bases remained unmatched. Here the CDR3 reads CASSWLGTDASGYTF. The CDR3 DNA reads TGTGCCAGCAGCTGGCTTGGGACAGACGCTAGCGGCTACACCTTC.

V usage is TRBV19 and J usage is TRBJ1-2; possible D gene TRBD1, 6 bases. With 1 base removed from V and 4 bases from J, the gap between germline ends came to 10 bases. The CDR3 is made up of 14 amino acids. Germline CDR1 reads LNHDA; CDR2 reads SQIVND (reference sequence). CDR3 amino acids: CASSIGVDSYGYTF. The DNA for the CDR3 is TGTGCCAGTAGTATAGGGGTGGACAGCTATGGCTACACCTTC.

V and J are TRBV7-9 and TRBJ2-1, with 13 bases aligning to TRBD2. There are 16 residues in the CDR3. Trimming cost V 4 bases and J 8 bases; bases outside gene matches: 8. Per germline, CDR1 SEHNR and CDR2 FQNEAQ (reference sequence). The CDR3 region is CASSSGTSGKKDEQFF. The CDR3, as DNA: TGTGCCAGCAGCTCCGGGACTAGCGGGAAAAAGGATGAGCAGTTCTTC.

The chain employs TRBV5-4 and TRBJ2-5; maybe TRBD2 (6 bases). The V end was cut by 6 bases, the J end by 4 bases, with 19 bases between. The V gene's germline CDR1 is SGHNT and CDR2 YYREEE (reference sequence). This CDR3 region has 15 residues. CDR3 nucleotide sequence: TGTGCCAGCAATACCCTGCGGGGCAGTGTAGAGACCCAGTACTTC. It yields the protein CASNTLRGSVETQYF.